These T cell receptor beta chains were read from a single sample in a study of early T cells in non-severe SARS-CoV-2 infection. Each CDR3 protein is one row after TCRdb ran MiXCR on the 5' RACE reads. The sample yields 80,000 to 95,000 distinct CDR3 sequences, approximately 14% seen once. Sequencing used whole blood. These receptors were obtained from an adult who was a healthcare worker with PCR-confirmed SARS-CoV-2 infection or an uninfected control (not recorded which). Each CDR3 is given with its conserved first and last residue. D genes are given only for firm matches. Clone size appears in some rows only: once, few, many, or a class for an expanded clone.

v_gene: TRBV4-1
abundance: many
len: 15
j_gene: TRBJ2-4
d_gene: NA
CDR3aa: CASSQVLGVGDIQYF
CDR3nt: TGCGCCAGCAGCCAAGTTCTGGGGGTTGGAGACATTCAGTACTTC

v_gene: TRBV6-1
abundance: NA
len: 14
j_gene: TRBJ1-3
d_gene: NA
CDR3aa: CASRMDETGNTIYF
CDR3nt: TGTGCCAGCAGGATGGACGAAACTGGAAACACCATATATTTT

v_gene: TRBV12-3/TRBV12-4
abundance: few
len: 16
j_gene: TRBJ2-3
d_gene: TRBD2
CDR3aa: CASSTAGTSFLDTQYF
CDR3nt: TGTGCCAGCAGTACCGCCGGGACTAGCTTCCTAGATACGCAGTATTTT

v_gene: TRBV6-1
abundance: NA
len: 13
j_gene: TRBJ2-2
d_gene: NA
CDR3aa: CASGDLTTGELFF
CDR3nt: TGTGCCAGCGGCGACTTAACCACCGGGGAGCTGTTTTTT

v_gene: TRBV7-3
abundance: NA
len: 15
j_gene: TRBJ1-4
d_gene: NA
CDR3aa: CASSLTGGGNEKLFF
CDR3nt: TGTGCCAGCAGCTTAACGGGAGGGGGTAATGAAAAACTGTTTTTT

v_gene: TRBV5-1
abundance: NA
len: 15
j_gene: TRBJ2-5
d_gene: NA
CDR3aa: CASSLAPVKQETQYF
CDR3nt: TGCGCCAGCAGCTTGGCGCCAGTCAAACAAGAGACCCAGTACTTC

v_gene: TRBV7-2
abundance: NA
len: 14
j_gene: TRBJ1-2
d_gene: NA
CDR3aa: CASSRSAGVYGYTF
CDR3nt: TGTGCCAGCAGCCGCTCTGCGGGGGTCTATGGCTACACCTTC

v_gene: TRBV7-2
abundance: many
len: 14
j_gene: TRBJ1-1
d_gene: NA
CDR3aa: CASSLQPMNTEAFF
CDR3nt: TGTGCCAGCAGCTTACAGCCGATGAACACTGAAGCTTTCTTT

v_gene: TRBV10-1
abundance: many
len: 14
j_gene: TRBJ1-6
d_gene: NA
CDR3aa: CASSEDGRNSPLHF
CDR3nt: TGCGCCAGCAGTGAGGACGGAAGGAATTCACCCCTCCACTTT

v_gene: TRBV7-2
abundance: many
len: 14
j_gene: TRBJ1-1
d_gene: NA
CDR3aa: CASSSRYQNTEAFF
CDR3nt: TGTGCCAGCAGCTCCCGTTACCAGAACACTGAAGCTTTCTTT

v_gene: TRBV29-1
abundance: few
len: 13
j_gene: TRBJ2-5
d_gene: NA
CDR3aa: CSVDSGDQETQYF
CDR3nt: TGCAGCGTTGATTCAGGGGACCAAGAGACCCAGTACTTC

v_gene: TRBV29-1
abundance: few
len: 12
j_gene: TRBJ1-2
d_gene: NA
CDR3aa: CSVEVTTYGYTF
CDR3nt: TGCAGCGTAGAGGTTACTACCTATGGCTACACCTTC

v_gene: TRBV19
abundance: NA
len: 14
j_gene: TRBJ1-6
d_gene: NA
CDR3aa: CASSTEGGSSPLHF
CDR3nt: TGTGCCAGTAGTACCGAGGGGGGTAGTTCACCCCTCCACTTT

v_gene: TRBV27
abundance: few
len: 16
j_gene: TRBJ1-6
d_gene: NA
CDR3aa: CASTTTAFAYNSPLHF
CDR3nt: TGTGCCAGCACTACGACAGCTTTCGCCTATAATTCACCCCTCCACTTT

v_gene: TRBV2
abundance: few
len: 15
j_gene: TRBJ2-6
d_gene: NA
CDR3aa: CASSDWGSGANVLTF
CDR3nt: TGTGCCAGCAGTGACTGGGGGTCTGGGGCCAACGTCCTGACTTTC

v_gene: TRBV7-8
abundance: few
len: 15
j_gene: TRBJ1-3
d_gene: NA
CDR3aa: CASSFTASSGNTIYF
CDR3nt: TGTGCCAGCAGCTTTACGGCCTCATCTGGAAACACCATATATTTT

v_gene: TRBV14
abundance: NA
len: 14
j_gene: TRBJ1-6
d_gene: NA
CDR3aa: CASSQGLYNSPLHF
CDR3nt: TGTGCCAGCAGCCAGGGGCTCTATAATTCACCCCTCCACTTT

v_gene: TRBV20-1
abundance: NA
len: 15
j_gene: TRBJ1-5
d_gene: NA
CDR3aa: CSARDRVYSNQPQHF
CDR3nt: TGCAGTGCTAGAGATAGGGTGTATAGCAATCAGCCCCAGCATTTT

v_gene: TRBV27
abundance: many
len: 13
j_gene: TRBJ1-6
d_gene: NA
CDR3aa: CASSSREGSPLHF
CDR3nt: TGTGCCAGCAGTTCCAGGGAAGGTTCACCCCTCCACTTT

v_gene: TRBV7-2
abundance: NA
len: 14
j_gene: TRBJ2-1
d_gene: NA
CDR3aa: CVSSLDHIVNEQFF
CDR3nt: TGTGTCAGCAGCTTAGACCACATAGTCAATGAGCAGTTCTTC

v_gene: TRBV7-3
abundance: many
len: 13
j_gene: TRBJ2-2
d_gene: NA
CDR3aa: CASSSLGTGELFF
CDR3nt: TGTGCCAGCAGCTCCTTGGGAACCGGGGAGCTGTTTTTT

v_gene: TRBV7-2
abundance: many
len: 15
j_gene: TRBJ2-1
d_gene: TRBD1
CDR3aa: CASSPGQGGYNEQFF
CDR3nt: TGTGCCAGCAGCCCGGGACAGGGTGGCTACAATGAGCAGTTCTTC

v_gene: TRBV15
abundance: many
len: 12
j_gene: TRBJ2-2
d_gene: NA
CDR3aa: CATRILTGELFF
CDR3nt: TGTGCCACCAGGATACTAACCGGGGAGCTGTTTTTT

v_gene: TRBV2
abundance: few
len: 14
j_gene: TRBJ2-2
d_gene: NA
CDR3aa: CASSEIPWDGELFF
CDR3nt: TGTGCCAGCAGTGAAATTCCCTGGGACGGGGAGCTGTTTTTT

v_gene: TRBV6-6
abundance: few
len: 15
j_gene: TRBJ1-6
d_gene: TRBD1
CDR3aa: CASSSGTGNNSPLHF
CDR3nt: TGTGCCAGCAGTTCCGGGACAGGGAATAATTCACCCCTCCACTTT

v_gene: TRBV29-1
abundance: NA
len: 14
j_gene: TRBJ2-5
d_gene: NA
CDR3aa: CSVNRARGEETQYF
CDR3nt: TGCAGCGTTAACAGGGCAAGGGGGGAAGAGACCCAGTACTTC

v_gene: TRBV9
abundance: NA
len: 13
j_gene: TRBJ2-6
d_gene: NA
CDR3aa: CASSVDGANVLTF
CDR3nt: TGTGCCAGCAGCGTAGATGGGGCCAACGTCCTGACTTTC

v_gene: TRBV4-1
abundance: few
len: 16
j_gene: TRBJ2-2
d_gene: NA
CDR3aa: CASSPMTRGVQGELFF
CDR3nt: TGCGCCAGCAGCCCAATGACTAGAGGCGTACAAGGGGAGCTGTTTTTT

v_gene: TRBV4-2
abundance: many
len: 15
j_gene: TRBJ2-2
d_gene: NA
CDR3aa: CASSQRTRDTGELFF
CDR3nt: TGTGCCAGCAGCCAACGGACCCGGGACACCGGGGAGCTGTTTTTT

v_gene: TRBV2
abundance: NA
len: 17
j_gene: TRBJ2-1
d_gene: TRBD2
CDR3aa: CASRLAGGALSYNEQFF
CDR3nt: TGTGCCAGCAGATTAGCGGGCGGGGCGTTATCCTACAATGAGCAGTTCTTC

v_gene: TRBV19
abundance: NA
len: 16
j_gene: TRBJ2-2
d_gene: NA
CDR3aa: CASSIPGVWSTGELFF
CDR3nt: TGTGCCAGTAGTATACCGGGGGTCTGGAGCACCGGGGAGCTGTTTTTT

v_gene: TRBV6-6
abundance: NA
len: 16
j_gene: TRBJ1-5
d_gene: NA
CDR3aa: CASSYGTSGSNQPQHF
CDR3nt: TGTGCCAGCAGTTACGGGACTTCGGGGAGCAATCAGCCCCAGCATTTT

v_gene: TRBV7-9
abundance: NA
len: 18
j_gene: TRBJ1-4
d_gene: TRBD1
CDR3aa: CASSRGDRGASTNEKLFF
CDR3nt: TGTGCCAGCAGCCGCGGGGACAGGGGGGCTTCAACTAATGAAAAACTGTTTTTT

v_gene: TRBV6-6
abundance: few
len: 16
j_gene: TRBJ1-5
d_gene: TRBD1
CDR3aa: CASIQIGQGGNQPQHF
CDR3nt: TGTGCCAGCATTCAGATCGGACAGGGTGGGAATCAGCCCCAGCATTTT

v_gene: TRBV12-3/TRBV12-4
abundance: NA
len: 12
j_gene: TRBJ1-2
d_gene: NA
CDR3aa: CASSLQNYGYTF
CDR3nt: TGTGCCAGCAGTTTACAGAACTATGGCTACACCTTC

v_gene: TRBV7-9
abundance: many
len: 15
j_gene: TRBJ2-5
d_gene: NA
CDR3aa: CASSLRRQPQETQYF
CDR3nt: TGTGCCAGCAGCTTACGGAGGCAGCCTCAAGAGACCCAGTACTTC

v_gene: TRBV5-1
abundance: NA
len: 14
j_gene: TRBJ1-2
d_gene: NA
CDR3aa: CASSPGTFNYGFTF
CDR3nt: TGCGCCAGCAGCCCAGGGACATTTAACTATGGCTTCACCTTC

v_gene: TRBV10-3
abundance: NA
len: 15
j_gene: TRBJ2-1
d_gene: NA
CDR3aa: CAISESGSTYNEQFF
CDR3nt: TGTGCCATCAGTGAGTCAGGGTCGACCTACAATGAGCAGTTCTTC

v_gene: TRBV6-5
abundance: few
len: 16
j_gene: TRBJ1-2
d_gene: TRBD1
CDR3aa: CASSLTKTGEGGGYTF
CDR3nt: TGTGCCAGCAGTCTAACCAAGACAGGGGAAGGAGGTGGCTACACCTTC

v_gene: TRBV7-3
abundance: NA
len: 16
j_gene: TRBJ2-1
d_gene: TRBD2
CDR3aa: CASSPISVVAGGEQFF
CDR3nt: TGTGCCAGCAGCCCCATCTCAGTAGTAGCGGGGGGTGAGCAGTTCTTC

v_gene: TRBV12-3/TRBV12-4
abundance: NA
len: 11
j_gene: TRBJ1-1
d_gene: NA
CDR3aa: CASRIGPEAFF
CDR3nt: TGTGCCAGCAGAATAGGCCCTGAAGCTTTCTTT

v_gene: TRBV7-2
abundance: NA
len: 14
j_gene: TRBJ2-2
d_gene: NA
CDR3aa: CASSLVAGPGELFF
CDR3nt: TGTGCCAGCAGCTTAGTTGCAGGGCCCGGGGAGCTGTTTTTT

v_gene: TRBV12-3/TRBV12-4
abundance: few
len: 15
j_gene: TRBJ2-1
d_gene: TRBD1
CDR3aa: CASSPTRQGSNEQFF
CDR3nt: TGTGCCAGCAGCCCTACCCGACAGGGATCCAATGAGCAGTTCTTC

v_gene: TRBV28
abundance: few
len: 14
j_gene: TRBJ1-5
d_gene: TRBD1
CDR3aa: CASSFSRGGQPQHF
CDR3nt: TGTGCCAGCAGTTTTTCTCGAGGGGGCCAGCCCCAGCATTTT

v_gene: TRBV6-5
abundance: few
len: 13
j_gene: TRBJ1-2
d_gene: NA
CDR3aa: CASSHDSNYGYTF
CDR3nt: TGTGCCAGCAGCCACGACAGTAACTATGGCTACACCTTC

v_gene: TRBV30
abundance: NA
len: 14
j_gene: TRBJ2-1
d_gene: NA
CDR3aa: CACNSLASYNEQFF
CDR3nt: TGTGCCTGCAATAGCCTAGCCTCCTACAATGAGCAGTTCTTC

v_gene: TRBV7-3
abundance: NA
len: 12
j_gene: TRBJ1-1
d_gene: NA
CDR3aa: CASSGLGTEAFF
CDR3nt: TGTGCCAGCAGCGGGTTGGGCACTGAAGCTTTCTTT

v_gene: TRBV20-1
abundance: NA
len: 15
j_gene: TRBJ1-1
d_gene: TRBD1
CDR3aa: CSATPRTGGNTEAFF
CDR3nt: TGCAGTGCTACCCCGCGTACAGGGGGGAACACTGAAGCTTTCTTT

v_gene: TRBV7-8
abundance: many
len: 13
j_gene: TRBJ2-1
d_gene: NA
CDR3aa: CASSFLERNEQFF
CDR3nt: TGTGCCAGCAGCTTCCTAGAGCGCAATGAGCAGTTCTTC